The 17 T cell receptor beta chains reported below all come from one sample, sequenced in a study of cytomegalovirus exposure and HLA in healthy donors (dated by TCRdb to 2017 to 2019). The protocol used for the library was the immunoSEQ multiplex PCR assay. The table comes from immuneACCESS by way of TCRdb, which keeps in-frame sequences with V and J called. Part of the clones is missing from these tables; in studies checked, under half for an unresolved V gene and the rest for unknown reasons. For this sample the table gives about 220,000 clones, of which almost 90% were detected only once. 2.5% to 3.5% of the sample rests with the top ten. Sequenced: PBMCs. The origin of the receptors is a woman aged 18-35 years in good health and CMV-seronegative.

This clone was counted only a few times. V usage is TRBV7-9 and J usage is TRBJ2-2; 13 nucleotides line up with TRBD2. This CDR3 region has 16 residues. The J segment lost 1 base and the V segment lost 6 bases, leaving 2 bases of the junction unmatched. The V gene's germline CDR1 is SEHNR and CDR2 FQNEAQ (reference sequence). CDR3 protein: CASSRLAGGNTGELFF. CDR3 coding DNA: TGTGCCAGCAGTCGACTAGCGGGAGGGAACACCGGGGAGCTGTTTTTT.

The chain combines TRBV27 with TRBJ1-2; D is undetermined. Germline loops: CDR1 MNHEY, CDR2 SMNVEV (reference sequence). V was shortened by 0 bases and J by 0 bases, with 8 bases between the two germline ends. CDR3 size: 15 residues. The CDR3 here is CASSLSRLANYGYTF. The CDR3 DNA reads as TGTGCCAGCAGTTTATCGAGGTTAGCTAACTATGGCTACACCTTC.

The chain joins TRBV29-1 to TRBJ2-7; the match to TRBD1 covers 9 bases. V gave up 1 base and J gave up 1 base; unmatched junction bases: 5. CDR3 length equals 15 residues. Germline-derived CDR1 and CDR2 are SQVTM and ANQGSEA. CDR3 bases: TGCAGCGTTGAAGCTAGGGACAGGGAGTCCTACGAGCAGTACTTC. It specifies CSVEARDRESYEQYF.

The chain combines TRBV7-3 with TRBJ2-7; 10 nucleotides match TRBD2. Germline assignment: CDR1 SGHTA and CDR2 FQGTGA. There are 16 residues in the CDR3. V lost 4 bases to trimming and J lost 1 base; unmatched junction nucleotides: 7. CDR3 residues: CASSSHRTSGSYEQYF. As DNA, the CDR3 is TGTGCCAGCAGCTCCCACCGGACTAGCGGATCCTACGAGCAGTACTTC.

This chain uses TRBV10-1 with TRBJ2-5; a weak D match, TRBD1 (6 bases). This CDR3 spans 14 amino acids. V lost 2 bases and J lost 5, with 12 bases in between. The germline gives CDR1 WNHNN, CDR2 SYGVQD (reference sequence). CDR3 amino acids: CASSEQGFQETQYF. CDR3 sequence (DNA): TGCGCCAGCAGTGAGCAGGGGTTTCAGGAGACCCAGTACTTC.

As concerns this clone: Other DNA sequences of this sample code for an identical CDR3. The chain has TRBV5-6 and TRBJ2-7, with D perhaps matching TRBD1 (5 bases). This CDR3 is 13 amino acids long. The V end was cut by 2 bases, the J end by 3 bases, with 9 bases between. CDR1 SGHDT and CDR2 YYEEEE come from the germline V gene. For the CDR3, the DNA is TGTGCCAGCAGCTTAGCTCAGGGCTACGAGCAGTACTTC. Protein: CASSLAQGYEQYF.

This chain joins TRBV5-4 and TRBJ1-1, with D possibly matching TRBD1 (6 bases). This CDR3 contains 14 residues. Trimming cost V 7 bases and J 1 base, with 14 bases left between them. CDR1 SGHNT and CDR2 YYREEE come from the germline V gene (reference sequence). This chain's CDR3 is CASRPAGANTEAFF. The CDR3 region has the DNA TGTGCCAGCCGCCCCGCGGGGGCGAACACTGAAGCTTTCTTT. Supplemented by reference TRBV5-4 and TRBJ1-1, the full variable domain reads ETGVTQSPTHLIKTRGQQVTLRCSSQSGHNTVSWYQQALGQGPQFIFQYYREEENGRGNFPPRFSGLQFPNYSSELNVNALELDDSALYLCASRPAGANTEAFFGQGTRLTVV.

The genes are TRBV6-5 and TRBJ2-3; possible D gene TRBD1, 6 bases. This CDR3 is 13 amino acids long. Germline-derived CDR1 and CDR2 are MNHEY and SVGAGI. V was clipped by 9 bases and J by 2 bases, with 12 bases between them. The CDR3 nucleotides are TGTGCCAGTACGGACAGCTACACAGATACGCAGTATTTT. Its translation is CASTDSYTDTQYF.

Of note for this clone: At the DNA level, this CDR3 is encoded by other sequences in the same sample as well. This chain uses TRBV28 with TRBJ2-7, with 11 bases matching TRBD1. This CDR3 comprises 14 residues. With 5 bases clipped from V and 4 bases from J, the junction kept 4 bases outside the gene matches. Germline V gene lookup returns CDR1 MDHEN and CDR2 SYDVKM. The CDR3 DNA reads TGTGCCAGCAGTCCCGGGACAGGGGGTTACGAGCAGTACTTC. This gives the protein CASSPGTGGYEQYF. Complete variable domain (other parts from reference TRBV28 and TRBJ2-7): DVKVTQSSRYLVKRTGEKVFLECVQDMDHENMFWYRQDPGLGLRLIYFSYDVKMKEKGDIPEGYSVSREKKERFSLILESASTNQTSMYLCASSPGTGGYEQYFGPGTRLTVT.

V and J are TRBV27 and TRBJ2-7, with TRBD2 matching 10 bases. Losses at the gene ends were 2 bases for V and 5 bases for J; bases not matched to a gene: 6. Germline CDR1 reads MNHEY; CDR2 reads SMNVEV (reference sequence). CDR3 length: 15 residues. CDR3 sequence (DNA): TGTGCCAGCAGTTTAATGGCTAGCGGGAGCCACGAGCAGTACTTC. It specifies CASSLMASGSHEQYF.

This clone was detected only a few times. CDR3 sequence reads: CASSQDGGRTEAFF. As DNA, the CDR3 is TGTGCCAGCAGCCAGGACGGAGGTCGGACTGAAGCTTTCTTT. The chain combines TRBV14 with TRBJ1-1; D ambiguous. Germline V gene sequence: CDR1 SGHDN, CDR2 FVKESK. V lost 3 bases and J 5 bases, leaving 13 bases between the germline ends. This CDR3 spans 14 amino acids.

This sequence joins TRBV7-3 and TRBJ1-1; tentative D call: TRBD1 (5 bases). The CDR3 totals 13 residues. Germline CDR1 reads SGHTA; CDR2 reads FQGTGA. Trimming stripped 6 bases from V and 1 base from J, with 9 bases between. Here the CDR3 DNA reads TGTGCCAGCAGGTCGACAGCGAACACTGAAGCTTTCTTT. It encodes CASRSTANTEAFF. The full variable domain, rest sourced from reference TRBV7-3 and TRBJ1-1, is GAGVSQTPSNKVTEKGKYVELRCDPISGHTALYWYRQSLGQGPEFLIYFQGTGAADDSGLPNDRFFAVRPEGSVSTLKIQRTERGDSAVYLCASRSTANTEAFFGQGTRLTVV.

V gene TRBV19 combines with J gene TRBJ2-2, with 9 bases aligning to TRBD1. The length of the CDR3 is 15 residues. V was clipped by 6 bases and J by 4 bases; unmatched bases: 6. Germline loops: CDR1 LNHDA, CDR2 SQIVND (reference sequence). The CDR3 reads CASRIQGASTGELFF. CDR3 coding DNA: TGTGCCAGTAGGATACAGGGGGCGAGCACCGGGGAGCTGTTTTTT.

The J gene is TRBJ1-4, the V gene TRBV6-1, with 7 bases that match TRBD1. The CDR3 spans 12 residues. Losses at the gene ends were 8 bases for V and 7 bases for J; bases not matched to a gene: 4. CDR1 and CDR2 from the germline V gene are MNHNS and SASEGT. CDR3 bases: TGTGCCAGCCGGACAGGATTTGAAAAACTGTTTTTT. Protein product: CASRTGFEKLFF.

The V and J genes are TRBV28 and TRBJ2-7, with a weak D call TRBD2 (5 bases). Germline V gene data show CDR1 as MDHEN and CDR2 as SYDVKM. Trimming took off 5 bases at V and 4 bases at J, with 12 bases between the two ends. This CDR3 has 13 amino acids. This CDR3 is CASSPRPGYEQYF. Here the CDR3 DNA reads TGTGCCAGCAGTCCAAGGCCGGGATACGAGCAGTACTTC. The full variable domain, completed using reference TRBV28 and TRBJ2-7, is DVKVTQSSRYLVKRTGEKVFLECVQDMDHENMFWYRQDPGLGLRLIYFSYDVKMKEKGDIPEGYSVSREKKERFSLILESASTNQTSMYLCASSPRPGYEQYFGPGTRLTVT.

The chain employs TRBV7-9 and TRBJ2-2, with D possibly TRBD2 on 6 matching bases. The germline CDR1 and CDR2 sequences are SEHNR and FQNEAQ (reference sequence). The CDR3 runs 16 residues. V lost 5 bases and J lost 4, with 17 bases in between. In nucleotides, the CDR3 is TGTGCCAGCAGCCACAACCGGGACTTATCCACCGGGGAGCTGTTTTTT. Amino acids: CASSHNRDLSTGELFF.

This CDR3 is CAWSDVGWRAEAFF. CDR3 nucleotides: TGTGCCTGGAGTGATGTGGGATGGAGGGCTGAAGCTTTCTTT. The chain carries TRBV30 and TRBJ1-1, with D hard to call. Trimming stripped 1 base from V and 6 bases from J, with 15 bases between. Germline values: CDR1 GTSNPN, CDR2 SVGIG (reference sequence). This CDR3 comprises 14 residues.